Below, one T cell receptor (beta chain) is given with its context. No antigen is known for it. This entry belongs to a study of shared clonotypes between healthy human individuals. The germline gives CDR1 GTSNPN, CDR2 SVGIG (reference sequence). The CDR3 length is 15 residues. Germline trimming cut 3 bases from V and 3 bases from J; bases unmatched to any gene: 6. Points from the study as a whole: When naive CD4 clonotypes were compared across several donors, 5% to 5.5% were shared.

Deep-level assay runs were performed. This table comes from immunoSEQ multiplex PCR, and its TCRdb copy is limited to in-frame clones, with some not included. The data show about 680,000 clones, around 72% seen once. The sequencing sample was made of memory CD4+ T cells sorted from blood. Subset meaning: CD45RA-negative fraction. The TCR was taken from a woman aged 25-40 years in good health. The chain employs TRBV30 and TRBJ2-1; the match to TRBD2 covers 9 bases. CDR3: CAWSLTSGYYNEQFF. The CDR3 bases are TGTGCCTGGAGCCTCACTAGCGGGTACTACAATGAGCAGTTCTTC.